Listed here is a single T cell receptor (beta chain). The data derive from a study of cytomegalovirus exposure and HLA in healthy donors. V dropped 0 bases and J dropped 4 bases, with 8 bases sitting between them. The CDR3 runs 14 residues. Germline V lookup: CDR1 SGHKS, CDR2 YYEKEE (reference sequence). The primer mix had 60 Vbeta and 13 Jbeta primers. Profiled with immunoSEQ multiplex PCR; TCRdb holds only in-frame clones, not every one. This sample carries some 48,000 clones, with roughly a quarter going to the ten biggest clones. The TCR comes from a man between 40 and 49 years old in good health and CMV-seropositive. Sequenced: PBMCs. This chain connects TRBV5-5 to TRBJ2-1, with D perhaps TRBD1 (5 bases). Here the CDR3 DNA reads TGTGCCAGCAGCTTGGGACAGACTTACAATGAGCAGTTCTTC. Translating it yields CASSLGQTYNEQFF.